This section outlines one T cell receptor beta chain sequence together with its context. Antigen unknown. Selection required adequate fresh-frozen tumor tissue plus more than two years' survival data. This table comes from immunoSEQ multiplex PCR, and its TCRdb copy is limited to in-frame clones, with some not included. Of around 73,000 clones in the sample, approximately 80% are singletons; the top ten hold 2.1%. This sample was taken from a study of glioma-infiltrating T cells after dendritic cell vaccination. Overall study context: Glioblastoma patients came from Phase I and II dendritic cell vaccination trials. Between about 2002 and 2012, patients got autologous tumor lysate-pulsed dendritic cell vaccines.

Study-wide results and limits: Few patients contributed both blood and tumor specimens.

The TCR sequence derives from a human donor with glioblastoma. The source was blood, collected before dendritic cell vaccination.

DNA for the CDR3: TGTGCCAGCAGCTCGACAGACGGGGGAGCCTACAATGAGCAGTTCTTC. It translates to CASSSTDGGAYNEQFF. The gene calls are TRBV5-6 and TRBJ2-1, with D possibly matching TRBD2 (6 bases). The CDR3 is 16 amino acids. The ends were cut back, 3 bases at V and 2 bases at J, with 15 bases in the middle. Germline CDR1 is SGHDT and CDR2 is YYEEEE.